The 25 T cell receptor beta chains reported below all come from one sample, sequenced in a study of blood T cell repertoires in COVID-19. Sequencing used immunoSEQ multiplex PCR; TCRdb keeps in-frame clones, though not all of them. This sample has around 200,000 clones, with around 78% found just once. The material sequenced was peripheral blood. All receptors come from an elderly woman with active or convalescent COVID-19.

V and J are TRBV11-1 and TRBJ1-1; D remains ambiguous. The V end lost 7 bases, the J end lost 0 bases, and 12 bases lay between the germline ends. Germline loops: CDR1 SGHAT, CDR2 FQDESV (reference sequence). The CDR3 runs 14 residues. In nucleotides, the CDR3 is TGTGCCAGCAACCGAGACGGGTTGAACACTGAAGCTTTCTTT. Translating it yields CASNRDGLNTEAFF.

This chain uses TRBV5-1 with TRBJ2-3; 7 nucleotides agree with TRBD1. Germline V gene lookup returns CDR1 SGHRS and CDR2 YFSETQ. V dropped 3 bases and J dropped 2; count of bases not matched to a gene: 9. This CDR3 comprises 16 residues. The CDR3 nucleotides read TGCGCCAGCAGCTCTTTTGCAGGGGGAACCACAGATACGCAGTATTTT. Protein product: CASSSFAGGTTDTQYF.

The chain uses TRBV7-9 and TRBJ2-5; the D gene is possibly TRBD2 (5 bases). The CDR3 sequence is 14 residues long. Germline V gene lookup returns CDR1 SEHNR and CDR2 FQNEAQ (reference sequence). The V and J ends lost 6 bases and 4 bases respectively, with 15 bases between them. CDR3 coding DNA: TGTGCCAGCAGACGAACTCCCAGCGGAGAGACCCAGTACTTC. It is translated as CASRRTPSGETQYF.

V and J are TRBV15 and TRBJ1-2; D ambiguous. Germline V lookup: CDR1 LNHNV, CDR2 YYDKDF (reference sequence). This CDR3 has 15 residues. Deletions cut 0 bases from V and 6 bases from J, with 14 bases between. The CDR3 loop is CATSRDFSTADGYTF. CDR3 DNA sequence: TGTGCCACCAGCAGAGATTTTAGCACCGCCGATGGCTACACCTTC.

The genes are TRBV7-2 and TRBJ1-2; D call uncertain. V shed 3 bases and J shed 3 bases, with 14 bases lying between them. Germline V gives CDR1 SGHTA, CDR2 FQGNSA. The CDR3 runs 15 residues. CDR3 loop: CASSLARQSDYGYTF. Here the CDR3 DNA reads TGTGCCAGCAGCTTGGCGAGGCAGTCCGACTATGGCTACACCTTC.

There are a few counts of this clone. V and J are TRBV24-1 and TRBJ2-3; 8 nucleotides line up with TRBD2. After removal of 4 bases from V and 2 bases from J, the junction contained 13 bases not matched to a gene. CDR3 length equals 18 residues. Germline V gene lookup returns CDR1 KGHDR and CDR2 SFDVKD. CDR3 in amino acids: CATSDRVLSAGVTDTQYF. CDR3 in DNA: TGTGCCACCAGTGACCGCGTCCTCTCAGCGGGGGTCACAGATACGCAGTATTTT.

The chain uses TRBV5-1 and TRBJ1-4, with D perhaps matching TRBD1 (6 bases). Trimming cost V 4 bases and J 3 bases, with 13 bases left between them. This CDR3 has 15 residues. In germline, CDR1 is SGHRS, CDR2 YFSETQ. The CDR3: CASSGSGVANEKLFF. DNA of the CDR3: TGCGCCAGCAGCGGATCAGGGGTTGCTAATGAAAAACTGTTTTTT.

The CDR3 sequence is CASSLERGPQPQHF. CDR3 DNA: TGTGCCAGCAGCTTGGAGCGGGGCCCTCAGCCCCAGCATTTT. This chain uses TRBV7-8 with TRBJ1-5, with a weak D call TRBD1 (5 bases). Germline-derived CDR1 and CDR2 are SGHVS and FQNEAQ. The CDR3 extends over 14 amino acids. Trimming shortened V by 3 bases and J by 6 bases, and 12 bases separated the two germline ends.

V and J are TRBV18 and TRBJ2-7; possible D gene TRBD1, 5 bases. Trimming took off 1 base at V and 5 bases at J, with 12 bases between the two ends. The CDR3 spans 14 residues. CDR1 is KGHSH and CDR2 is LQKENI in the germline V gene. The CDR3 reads CASSPLQGSHEQYF. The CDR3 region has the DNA TGTGCCAGCTCACCACTGCAGGGATCCCACGAGCAGTACTTC.

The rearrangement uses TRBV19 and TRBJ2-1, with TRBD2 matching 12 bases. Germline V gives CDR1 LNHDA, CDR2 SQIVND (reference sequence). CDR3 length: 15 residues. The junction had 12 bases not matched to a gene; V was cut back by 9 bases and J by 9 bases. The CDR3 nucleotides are TGTGCCAGCCTACAAACTAGCGGGGGGATGAGTGAGCAGTTCTTC. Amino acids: CASLQTSGGMSEQFF.

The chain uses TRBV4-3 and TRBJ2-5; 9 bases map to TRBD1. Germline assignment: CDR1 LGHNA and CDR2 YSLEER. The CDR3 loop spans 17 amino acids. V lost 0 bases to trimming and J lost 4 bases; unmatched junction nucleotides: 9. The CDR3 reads CASSQDGTGSLPETQYF. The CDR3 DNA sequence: TGCGCCAGCAGCCAAGACGGGACAGGGTCCCTTCCAGAGACCCAGTACTTC.

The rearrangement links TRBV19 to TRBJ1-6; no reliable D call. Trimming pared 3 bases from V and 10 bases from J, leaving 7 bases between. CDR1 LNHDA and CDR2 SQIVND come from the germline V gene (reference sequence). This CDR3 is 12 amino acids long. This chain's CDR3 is CASSIEKSPLHF. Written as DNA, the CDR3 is TGTGCCAGTAGTATCGAGAAATCACCCCTCCACTTT.

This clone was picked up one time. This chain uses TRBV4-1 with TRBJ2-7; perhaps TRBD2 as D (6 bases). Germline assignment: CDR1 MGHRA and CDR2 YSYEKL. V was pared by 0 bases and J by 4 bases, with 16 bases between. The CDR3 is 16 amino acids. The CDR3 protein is CASSQDPGEADYEQYF. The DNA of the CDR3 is TGCGCCAGCAGCCAAGATCCGGGGGAAGCCGATTACGAGCAGTACTTC.

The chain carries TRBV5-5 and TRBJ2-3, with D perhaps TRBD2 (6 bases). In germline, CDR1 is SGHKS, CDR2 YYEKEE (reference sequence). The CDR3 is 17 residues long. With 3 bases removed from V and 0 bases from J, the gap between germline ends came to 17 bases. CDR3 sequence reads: CASSSGRGLTSTDTQYF. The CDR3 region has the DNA TGTGCCAGCAGCTCAGGTCGAGGACTAACTAGCACAGATACGCAGTATTTT.

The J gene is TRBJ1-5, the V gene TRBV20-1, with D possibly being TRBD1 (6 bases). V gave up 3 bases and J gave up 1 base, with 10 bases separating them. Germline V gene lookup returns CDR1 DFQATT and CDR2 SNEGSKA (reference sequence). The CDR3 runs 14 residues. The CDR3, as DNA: TGCAGTGCTAGTCACAGGGAAAGCAATCAGCCCCAGCATTTT. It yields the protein CSASHRESNQPQHF.

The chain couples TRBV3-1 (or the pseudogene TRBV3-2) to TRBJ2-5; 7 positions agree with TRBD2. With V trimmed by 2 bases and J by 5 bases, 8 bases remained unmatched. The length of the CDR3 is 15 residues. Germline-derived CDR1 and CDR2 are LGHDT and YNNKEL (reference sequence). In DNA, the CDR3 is TGTGCCAGCAGCCAATTGAGCGGGGCCGGGGAGACCCAGTACTTC. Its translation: CASSQLSGAGETQYF.

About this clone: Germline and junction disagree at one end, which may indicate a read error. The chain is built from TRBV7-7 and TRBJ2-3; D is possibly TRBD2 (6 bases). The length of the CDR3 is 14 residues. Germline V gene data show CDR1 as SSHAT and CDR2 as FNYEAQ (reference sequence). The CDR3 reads CASSLGGRADTQYF. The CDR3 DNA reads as TGTGCTAGCAGCTTAGGAGGGAGAGCTGATACGCAGTATTTT.

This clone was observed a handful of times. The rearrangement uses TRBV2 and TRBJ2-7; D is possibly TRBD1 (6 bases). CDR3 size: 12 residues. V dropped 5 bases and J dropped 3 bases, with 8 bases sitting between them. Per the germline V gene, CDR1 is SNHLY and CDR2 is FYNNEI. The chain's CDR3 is CASSWTVYEQYF. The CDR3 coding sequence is TGTGCCAGCAGTTGGACAGTCTACGAGCAGTACTTC. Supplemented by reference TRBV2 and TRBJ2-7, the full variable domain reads EPEVTQTPSHQVTQMGQEVILRCVPISNHLYFYWYRQILGQKVEFLVSFYNNEISEKSEIFDDQFSVERPDGSNFTLKIRSTKLEDSAMYFCASSWTVYEQYFGPGTRLTVT.

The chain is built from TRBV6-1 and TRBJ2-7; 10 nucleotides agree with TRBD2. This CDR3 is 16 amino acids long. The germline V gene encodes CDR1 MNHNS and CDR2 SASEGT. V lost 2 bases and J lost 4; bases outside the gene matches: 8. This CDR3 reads CASSEIGRAGGYEQYF. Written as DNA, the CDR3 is TGTGCCAGCAGTGAAATAGGGAGAGCGGGGGGGTACGAGCAGTACTTC.

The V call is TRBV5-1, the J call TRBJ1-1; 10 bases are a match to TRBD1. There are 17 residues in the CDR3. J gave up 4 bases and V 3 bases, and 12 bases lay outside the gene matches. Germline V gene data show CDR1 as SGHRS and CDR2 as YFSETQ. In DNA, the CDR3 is TGCGCCAGCAGCTCCTCTTCGGGACAGGGGTTAGCCACTGAAGCTTTCTTT. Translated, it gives CASSSSSGQGLATEAFF.

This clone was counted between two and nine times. The CDR3 bases are TGTGCCAGCAGCTTTGGGACGGGGGGCTTGGTAGATACGCAGTATTTT. It translates to CASSFGTGGLVDTQYF. This chain links TRBV4-2 with TRBJ2-3, with D possibly being TRBD2 (7 bases). Trimming stripped 5 bases from V and 5 bases from J, with 20 bases between. The CDR3 consists of 16 residues. Germline loops: CDR1 LGHNA, CDR2 YNFKEQ.

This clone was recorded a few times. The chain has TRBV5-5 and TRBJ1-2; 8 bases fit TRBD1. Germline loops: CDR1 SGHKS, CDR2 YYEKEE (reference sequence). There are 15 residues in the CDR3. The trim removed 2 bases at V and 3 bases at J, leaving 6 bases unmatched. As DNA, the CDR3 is TGTGCCAGCAGCTTATACCCGGGACAGGACTATGGCTACACCTTC. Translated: CASSLYPGQDYGYTF.

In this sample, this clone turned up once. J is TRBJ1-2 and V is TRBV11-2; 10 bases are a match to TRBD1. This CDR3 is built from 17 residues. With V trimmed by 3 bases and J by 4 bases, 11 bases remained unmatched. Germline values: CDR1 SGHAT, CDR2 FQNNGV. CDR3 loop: CASSFVTRRTGGYGYTF. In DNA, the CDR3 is TGTGCCAGCAGCTTTGTCACCAGACGGACAGGGGGCTATGGCTACACCTTC.

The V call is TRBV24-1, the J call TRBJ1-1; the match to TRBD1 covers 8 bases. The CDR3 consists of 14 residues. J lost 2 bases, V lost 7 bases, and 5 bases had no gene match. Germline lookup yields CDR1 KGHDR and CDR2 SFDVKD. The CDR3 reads CATSRTGLNTEAFF. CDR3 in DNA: TGTGCCACCAGCCGGACAGGGCTTAACACTGAAGCTTTCTTT.

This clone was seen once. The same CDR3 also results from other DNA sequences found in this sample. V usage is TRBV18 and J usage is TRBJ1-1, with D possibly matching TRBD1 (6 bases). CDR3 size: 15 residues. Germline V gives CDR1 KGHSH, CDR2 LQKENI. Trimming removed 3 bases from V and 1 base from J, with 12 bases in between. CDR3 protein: CASSPYQGSNTEAFF. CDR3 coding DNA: TGTGCCAGCTCACCCTATCAGGGGTCGAACACTGAAGCTTTCTTT.